These T cell receptor beta chains were read from a single sample in a study of CD8 T cells in Susac syndrome. TCRdb re-derived calls from the immunoSEQ multiplex PCR reads in MiXCR, one entry per CDR3 protein. The table shows about 210,000 distinct CDR3 sequences, with about 95% occurring only once. The sequencing input was CD4+ T cells from PBMCs. These receptors came from a human donor in good health. Each CDR3 is given with its conserved first and last residue. Each record gives: D gene, V gene, clone size, CDR3 length, J gene, CDR3 protein, CDR3 DNA. A D gene is named only where the DNA matches it firmly. Clone size is given for some rows only: seen once, a few or many times, or a class if the clone is expanded.

D gene: -; V gene: TRBV7-2; clone size: -; CDR3 length: 14; J gene: TRBJ1-5; CDR3 protein: CASSLDVSNQPQHF; CDR3 DNA: TGTGCCAGCAGCTTAGATGTCAGCAATCAGCCCCAGCATTTT
D gene: -; V gene: TRBV12-3/TRBV12-4; clone size: -; CDR3 length: 13; J gene: TRBJ2-1; CDR3 protein: CAGAEGIYNEQFF; CDR3 DNA: TGTGCCGGGGCAGAGGGGATTTACAATGAGCAGTTCTTC
D gene: -; V gene: TRBV20-1; clone size: once; CDR3 length: 14; J gene: TRBJ2-1; CDR3 protein: CSAPRYVAYNEQFF; CDR3 DNA: TGCAGTGCCCCGAGGTACGTCGCCTACAATGAGCAGTTCTTC
D gene: TRBD1; V gene: TRBV12-3/TRBV12-4; clone size: once; CDR3 length: 14; J gene: TRBJ2-7; CDR3 protein: CASSRPGQRYEQYF; CDR3 DNA: TGTGCCAGCAGTCGTCCGGGACAGAGATACGAGCAGTACTTC
D gene: TRBD1; V gene: TRBV28; clone size: -; CDR3 length: 15; J gene: TRBJ2-1; CDR3 protein: CASSYRGLENNEQFF; CDR3 DNA: TGTGCCAGCAGCTACAGGGGGCTTGAAAACAATGAGCAGTTCTTC
D gene: -; V gene: TRBV27; clone size: -; CDR3 length: 15; J gene: TRBJ1-2; CDR3 protein: CASSSRGGANYGYTF; CDR3 DNA: TGTGCCAGCAGTTCGCGAGGGGGTGCTAACTATGGCTACACCTTC
D gene: TRBD1; V gene: TRBV12-3/TRBV12-4; clone size: -; CDR3 length: 15; J gene: TRBJ1-5; CDR3 protein: CASSRTGVRDQPQHF; CDR3 DNA: TGTGCCAGCAGTCGCACAGGGGTCCGTGATCAGCCCCAGCATTTT
D gene: -; V gene: TRBV12-3/TRBV12-4; clone size: -; CDR3 length: 13; J gene: TRBJ1-2; CDR3 protein: CASTTLGLGGYTF; CDR3 DNA: TGTGCCAGCACCACCCTCGGGTTGGGTGGCTACACCTTC
D gene: -; V gene: TRBV12-5; clone size: once; CDR3 length: 13; J gene: TRBJ1-5; CDR3 protein: CASGLASGQPQHF; CDR3 DNA: TGTGCTAGTGGTTTGGCCAGTGGACAGCCCCAGCATTTT
D gene: -; V gene: TRBV7-9; clone size: once; CDR3 length: 15; J gene: TRBJ2-7; CDR3 protein: CASSVDPSRTYEQYF; CDR3 DNA: TGTGCCAGCAGCGTCGACCCCAGTCGAACCTACGAGCAGTACTTC
D gene: -; V gene: TRBV29-1; clone size: -; CDR3 length: 16; J gene: TRBJ1-6; CDR3 protein: CSVRLPGGGGNSPLHF; CDR3 DNA: TGCAGCGTTCGCCTTCCTGGTGGCGGGGGAAATTCACCCCTCCACTTT
D gene: -; V gene: TRBV19; clone size: -; CDR3 length: 15; J gene: TRBJ2-7; CDR3 protein: CASSTSGAGTYEQYF; CDR3 DNA: TGTGCCAGTAGTACCTCGGGGGCAGGGACGTACGAGCAGTACTTC
D gene: -; V gene: TRBV24-1; clone size: -; CDR3 length: 12; J gene: TRBJ2-1; CDR3 protein: CATQSTYNEQFF; CDR3 DNA: TGTGCCACCCAATCGACCTACAATGAGCAGTTCTTC
D gene: -; V gene: TRBV30; clone size: -; CDR3 length: 14; J gene: TRBJ1-1; CDR3 protein: CAWGPGRMNTEAFF; CDR3 DNA: TGTGCCTGGGGTCCGGGACGGATGAACACTGAAGCTTTCTTT
D gene: -; V gene: TRBV5-1; clone size: once; CDR3 length: 14; J gene: TRBJ2-1; CDR3 protein: CASSLVPSRNEQFF; CDR3 DNA: TGCGCCAGCAGCTTGGTGCCTAGCAGGAATGAGCAGTTCTTC
D gene: TRBD1; V gene: TRBV5-1; clone size: -; CDR3 length: 14; J gene: TRBJ1-1; CDR3 protein: CASSAGTGITEAFF; CDR3 DNA: TGCGCCAGCAGCGCCGGGACAGGGATTACTGAAGCTTTCTTT
D gene: TRBD1; V gene: TRBV7-8; clone size: -; CDR3 length: 14; J gene: TRBJ1-1; CDR3 protein: CASSPDRANTEAFF; CDR3 DNA: TGTGCCAGCAGCCCGGACAGGGCAAACACTGAAGCTTTCTTT
D gene: TRBD1; V gene: TRBV3-1; clone size: -; CDR3 length: 14; J gene: TRBJ2-3; CDR3 protein: CASRDDRATDTQYF; CDR3 DNA: TGTGCCAGCAGAGATGACAGGGCAACAGATACGCAGTATTTT
D gene: -; V gene: TRBV20-1; clone size: -; CDR3 length: 13; J gene: TRBJ2-6; CDR3 protein: CSAIMPGANVLTF; CDR3 DNA: TGCAGTGCTATAATGCCTGGGGCCAACGTCCTGACTTTC
D gene: -; V gene: TRBV10-3; clone size: -; CDR3 length: 13; J gene: TRBJ2-3; CDR3 protein: CAINRSGTDTQYF; CDR3 DNA: TGTGCCATCAACCGGAGCGGGACAGATACGCAGTATTTT
D gene: -; V gene: TRBV6-5; clone size: -; CDR3 length: 11; J gene: TRBJ2-1; CDR3 protein: CASSYSREQFF; CDR3 DNA: TGTGCCAGCAGTTACTCTCGAGAGCAGTTCTTC
D gene: -; V gene: TRBV20-1; clone size: -; CDR3 length: 13; J gene: TRBJ2-4; CDR3 protein: CSAGVRSKNIQYF; CDR3 DNA: TGCAGTGCGGGGGTCAGAAGTAAAAACATTCAGTACTTC
D gene: TRBD1; V gene: TRBV20-1; clone size: -; CDR3 length: 12; J gene: TRBJ1-6; CDR3 protein: CSAPQGDSPLHF; CDR3 DNA: TGCAGTGCTCCTCAGGGGGACTCACCCCTCCACTTT
D gene: -; V gene: TRBV29-1; clone size: once; CDR3 length: 11; J gene: TRBJ1-2; CDR3 protein: CTLGGLGGYTF; CDR3 DNA: TGCACCCTGGGGGGGCTCGGAGGCTACACCTTC
D gene: -; V gene: TRBV3-1; clone size: -; CDR3 length: 14; J gene: TRBJ2-1; CDR3 protein: CASSQVRDGNEQFF; CDR3 DNA: TGTGCCAGCAGCCAAGTCAGGGATGGGAATGAGCAGTTCTTC
D gene: -; V gene: TRBV3-1; clone size: once; CDR3 length: 15; J gene: TRBJ2-3; CDR3 protein: CASSESPAFTDTQYF; CDR3 DNA: TGTGCCAGCAGCGAAAGCCCAGCTTTCACAGATACGCAGTATTTT
D gene: -; V gene: TRBV20-1; clone size: -; CDR3 length: 13; J gene: TRBJ1-5; CDR3 protein: CSAPDRPHQPQHF; CDR3 DNA: TGCAGTGCTCCTGACAGGCCCCATCAGCCCCAGCATTTT
D gene: TRBD1; V gene: TRBV20-1; clone size: -; CDR3 length: 15; J gene: TRBJ2-1; CDR3 protein: CSAPAGGFSFNEQFF; CDR3 DNA: TGCAGTGCACCAGCAGGGGGCTTCAGTTTTAATGAGCAGTTCTTC
D gene: TRBD1; V gene: TRBV5-4; clone size: -; CDR3 length: 14; J gene: TRBJ2-5; CDR3 protein: CASSPDVGGETQYF; CDR3 DNA: TGTGCCAGCAGCCCAGATGTAGGGGGCGAGACCCAGTACTTC
D gene: -; V gene: TRBV29-1; clone size: once; CDR3 length: 11; J gene: TRBJ2-5; CDR3 protein: CSVGFLETQYF; CDR3 DNA: TGCAGCGTTGGCTTTCTCGAGACCCAGTACTTC
D gene: -; V gene: TRBV6-5; clone size: -; CDR3 length: 13; J gene: TRBJ1-1; CDR3 protein: CASSWAQNTEAFF; CDR3 DNA: TGTGCCAGCAGTTGGGCTCAGAACACTGAAGCTTTCTTT
D gene: TRBD2; V gene: TRBV7-3; clone size: -; CDR3 length: 17; J gene: TRBJ2-3; CDR3 protein: CASSSKTSGSSTDTQYF; CDR3 DNA: TGTGCCAGCAGCTCGAAGACTAGCGGATCTAGCACAGATACGCAGTATTTT
D gene: -; V gene: TRBV25-1; clone size: -; CDR3 length: 13; J gene: TRBJ2-5; CDR3 protein: CASSLTIQETQYF; CDR3 DNA: TGTGCCAGCAGCCTGACAATCCAAGAGACCCAGTACTTC
D gene: -; V gene: TRBV3-1; clone size: -; CDR3 length: 14; J gene: TRBJ1-1; CDR3 protein: CASSQEAGRAEAFF; CDR3 DNA: TGTGCCAGCAGCCAAGAGGCGGGTCGGGCTGAAGCTTTCTTT
D gene: -; V gene: TRBV2; clone size: -; CDR3 length: 12; J gene: TRBJ1-4; CDR3 protein: CASVGWGEKLFF; CDR3 DNA: TGTGCCAGCGTAGGGTGGGGTGAAAAACTGTTTTTT
D gene: -; V gene: TRBV3-1; clone size: -; CDR3 length: 14; J gene: TRBJ1-2; CDR3 protein: CASSQDRAGHGYTF; CDR3 DNA: TGTGCCAGCAGCCAAGATAGGGCAGGGCATGGCTACACCTTC
D gene: -; V gene: TRBV19; clone size: -; CDR3 length: 13; J gene: TRBJ2-3; CDR3 protein: CASSASGGLPSYF; CDR3 DNA: TGTGCCAGTAGTGCTTCTGGCGGTCTGCCCTCATATTTT
D gene: -; V gene: TRBV29-1; clone size: once; CDR3 length: 13; J gene: TRBJ2-2; CDR3 protein: CSAQGAGTGELFF; CDR3 DNA: TGCAGCGCTCAAGGGGCCGGCACCGGGGAGCTGTTTTTT